This TCR beta chain derives from a study of Ad26.COV2.S vaccination and SARS-CoV-2 variants. The treatment was: around 19 received Ad26.COV2.S at low or high dose, single or two shots; 5 received placebo; per-sample allocation not given. Samples came from day 63 after the first vaccine or placebo injection. Sequencing used immunoSEQ multiplex PCR; TCRdb keeps in-frame clones, though not all of them. The sample lists roughly 450,000 clones; about 93% were seen once. This CDR3 comprises 15 residues. The germline gives CDR1 ENHRY, CDR2 SYGVKD. V lost 0 bases, J lost 6 bases, and 3 bases stayed unmatched.

The genes are TRBV10-3 and TRBJ2-2, with TRBD1 matching over 8 bases. This sequence originates from a person between 18 and 60 years old who received the Ad26.COV2.S COVID-19 vaccine or a placebo. The source was peripheral blood, collected in a trial of Ad26.COV2.S vaccine versus placebo. The DNA of the CDR3 is TGTGCCATCAGTGAGTCGACAGGGGCCTCCGGGGAGCTGTTTTTT. Protein sequence: CAISESTGASGELFF.